Listed below are T cell receptor beta chains from one sample, sequenced in a study of T-cell memory formation after mild COVID-19. Via MiXCR, TCRdb re-called the 5' RACE reads, giving one row per CDR3 protein. The sample consists of about 470,000 distinct CDR3 sequences, 20% to 25% of them appearing once. The sample was PBMCs or a T cell subset sorted from them (not recorded which). Receptor source: an adult woman who had mild COVID-19 (a few samples of this study predate the infection). Cell type and time point are not known. CDR3s include the opening cysteine and the closing phenylalanine or tryptophan. Fields, in order: V gene, J gene, D gene, clone size, CDR3 length, CDR3 protein, CDR3 DNA. The D gene is left open where the match is weak. Clone sizes are given selectively: once, few, many, or a class where the clone is expanded.

v_gene: TRBV12-3/TRBV12-4; j_gene: TRBJ1-1; d_gene: TRBD1; abundance: .; len: 17; CDR3aa: CASSPSRDRVSGTEAFF; CDR3nt: TGTGCCAGCAGTCCCAGCCGGGACAGGGTTTCGGGCACTGAAGCTTTCTTT
v_gene: TRBV12-3/TRBV12-4; j_gene: TRBJ2-3; d_gene: TRBD1; abundance: .; len: 14; CDR3aa: CASSLTQGANTQYF; CDR3nt: TGTGCCAGCAGTTTAACCCAGGGGGCTAATACGCAGTATTTT
v_gene: TRBV2; j_gene: TRBJ2-5; d_gene: .; abundance: few; len: 15; CDR3aa: CASSKLAVIQETQYF; CDR3nt: TGTGCCAGCAGTAAACTAGCAGTGATTCAAGAGACCCAGTACTTC
v_gene: TRBV7-2; j_gene: TRBJ2-1; d_gene: .; abundance: many; len: 13; CDR3aa: CASSLGLNNEQFF; CDR3nt: TGTGCCAGCAGCCTGGGCTTAAACAATGAGCAGTTCTTC
v_gene: TRBV30; j_gene: TRBJ1-1; d_gene: TRBD1; abundance: .; len: 17; CDR3aa: CAWSPGLGRGLETEAFF; CDR3nt: TGTGCCTGGAGTCCCGGGCTGGGCAGGGGGCTGGAGACTGAAGCTTTCTTT
v_gene: TRBV12-3/TRBV12-4; j_gene: TRBJ1-5; d_gene: .; abundance: .; len: 10; CDR3aa: CARTHQPQHF; CDR3nt: TGTGCCAGGACCCATCAGCCCCAGCATTTT
v_gene: TRBV7-2; j_gene: TRBJ2-3; d_gene: TRBD2; abundance: .; len: 14; CDR3aa: CASSPRASGDTQYF; CDR3nt: TGTGCCAGCAGCCCCAGGGCTAGCGGAGATACGCAGTATTTT
v_gene: TRBV20-1; j_gene: TRBJ2-2; d_gene: .; abundance: few; len: 13; CDR3aa: CSTTQANTGELFF; CDR3nt: TGCAGTACGACCCAGGCGAACACCGGGGAGCTGTTTTTT
v_gene: TRBV5-1; j_gene: TRBJ2-1; d_gene: .; abundance: .; len: 17; CDR3aa: CASSLPGVDLLNNEQFF; CDR3nt: TGCGCCAGCAGCTTGCCGGGGGTGGACCTCCTGAACAATGAGCAGTTCTTC
v_gene: TRBV6-2/TRBV6-3; j_gene: TRBJ2-1; d_gene: TRBD2; abundance: few; len: 15; CDR3aa: CASSNPTSGSGEQFF; CDR3nt: TGTGCCAGCAGTAATCCGACTAGCGGGAGTGGTGAGCAGTTCTTC
v_gene: TRBV12-3/TRBV12-4; j_gene: TRBJ1-2; d_gene: .; abundance: few; len: 12; CDR3aa: CASRSRRGGYTF; CDR3nt: TGTGCCAGCAGATCCCGACGGGGAGGCTACACCTTC
v_gene: TRBV12-3/TRBV12-4; j_gene: TRBJ2-3; d_gene: .; abundance: few; len: 15; CDR3aa: CASSPLGQMGNTQYF; CDR3nt: TGTGCCAGCAGTCCGCTCGGACAGATGGGGAATACGCAGTATTTT
v_gene: TRBV24-1; j_gene: TRBJ2-3; d_gene: .; abundance: .; len: 16; CDR3aa: CATSVTGTYLTDTQYF; CDR3nt: TGTGCCACCAGTGTGACCGGGACATACCTCACAGATACGCAGTATTTT
v_gene: TRBV27; j_gene: TRBJ2-7; d_gene: TRBD1; abundance: .; len: 15; CDR3aa: CASSARRAGGGEQYF; CDR3nt: TGTGCCAGCAGCGCACGAAGGGCAGGGGGTGGCGAGCAGTACTTC
v_gene: TRBV11-1; j_gene: TRBJ2-1; d_gene: TRBD2; abundance: few; len: 14; CDR3aa: CASSSQAGVSEQFF; CDR3nt: TGTGCCAGCAGCTCGCAAGCGGGAGTAAGTGAGCAGTTCTTC
v_gene: TRBV12-3/TRBV12-4; j_gene: TRBJ1-1; d_gene: .; abundance: few; len: 15; CDR3aa: CASSPTGTPTSEAFF; CDR3nt: TGTGCCAGCAGCCCAACAGGGACCCCCACCTCTGAAGCTTTCTTT
v_gene: TRBV7-8; j_gene: TRBJ2-5; d_gene: .; abundance: .; len: 13; CDR3aa: CASSLDPAGTQYF; CDR3nt: TGTGCCAGCAGCTTAGACCCCGCGGGGACCCAGTACTTC
v_gene: TRBV19; j_gene: TRBJ2-7; d_gene: .; abundance: .; len: 16; CDR3aa: CASSIRGIGKGPGQYF; CDR3nt: TGTGCCAGTAGTATCCGCGGAATTGGGAAAGGTCCTGGGCAGTACTTC
v_gene: TRBV2; j_gene: TRBJ1-1; d_gene: .; abundance: .; len: 15; CDR3aa: CASSVSRVIGTEAFF; CDR3nt: TGTGCCAGCAGTGTCAGCAGGGTTATCGGCACTGAAGCTTTCTTT
v_gene: TRBV29-1; j_gene: TRBJ1-2; d_gene: .; abundance: few; len: 11; CDR3aa: CSVEPVDGYTF; CDR3nt: TGCAGCGTTGAACCCGTCGATGGCTACACCTTC
v_gene: TRBV7-8; j_gene: TRBJ2-1; d_gene: TRBD1; abundance: .; len: 13; CDR3aa: CASSLAIGTDPFF; CDR3nt: TGTGCCAGCAGCTTAGCAATCGGGACAGATCCGTTCTTC
v_gene: TRBV7-9; j_gene: TRBJ2-1; d_gene: .; abundance: few; len: 13; CDR3aa: CASSLRWDNEQFF; CDR3nt: TGTGCCAGCAGCTTAAGGTGGGACAATGAGCAGTTCTTC
v_gene: TRBV4-1; j_gene: TRBJ2-1; d_gene: TRBD2; abundance: few; len: 15; CDR3aa: CASSQEKGTTHEQFF; CDR3nt: TGCGCCAGCAGCCAAGAAAAAGGGACTACGCATGAGCAGTTCTTC
v_gene: TRBV2; j_gene: TRBJ1-2; d_gene: .; abundance: .; len: 13; CDR3aa: CASLADTNYGYTF; CDR3nt: TGTGCCAGCCTGGCGGACACTAACTATGGCTACACCTTC
v_gene: TRBV27; j_gene: TRBJ2-1; d_gene: .; abundance: .; len: 13; CDR3aa: CASRGGWLDEQFF; CDR3nt: TGTGCCAGCAGAGGGGGGTGGTTGGATGAGCAGTTCTTC
v_gene: TRBV2; j_gene: TRBJ2-7; d_gene: .; abundance: few; len: 14; CDR3aa: CASTGVVTTIEQYF; CDR3nt: TGTGCCAGCACCGGAGTTGTCACTACTATTGAGCAGTACTTC
v_gene: TRBV15; j_gene: TRBJ2-1; d_gene: .; abundance: few; len: 15; CDR3aa: CATSREPPRHNEQFF; CDR3nt: TGTGCCACCAGCAGAGAGCCACCCCGGCACAATGAGCAGTTCTTC
v_gene: TRBV7-9; j_gene: TRBJ2-7; d_gene: TRBD1; abundance: .; len: 17; CDR3aa: CASSLGTGGKFTYEQYF; CDR3nt: TGTGCCAGCAGCTTAGGAACAGGGGGCAAATTCACCTACGAGCAGTACTTC
v_gene: TRBV20-1; j_gene: TRBJ2-7; d_gene: TRBD2; abundance: few; len: 12; CDR3aa: CSAAQGGYEQYF; CDR3nt: TGCAGTGCTGCCCAGGGAGGGTACGAGCAGTACTTC
v_gene: TRBV20-1; j_gene: TRBJ1-2; d_gene: .; abundance: .; len: 15; CDR3aa: CSARPVKGGDYGYTF; CDR3nt: TGCAGTGCTAGACCCGTGAAGGGGGGGGACTATGGCTACACCTTC
v_gene: TRBV7-8; j_gene: TRBJ1-2; d_gene: .; abundance: .; len: 13; CDR3aa: CASSLDSVYGYTF; CDR3nt: TGTGCCAGCAGCTTAGACAGCGTCTATGGCTACACCTTC
v_gene: TRBV6-5; j_gene: TRBJ2-7; d_gene: .; abundance: .; len: 14; CDR3aa: CASRTNRDTDEQYF; CDR3nt: TGTGCCAGCAGAACAAACAGGGATACGGACGAGCAGTACTTC
v_gene: TRBV4-3; j_gene: TRBJ2-7; d_gene: TRBD1; abundance: few; len: 19; CDR3aa: CASSQDGPGQGISSYEQYF; CDR3nt: TGCGCCAGCAGCCAAGATGGTCCGGGACAGGGGATAAGCTCCTACGAGCAGTACTTC
v_gene: TRBV5-4; j_gene: TRBJ2-2; d_gene: .; abundance: .; len: 16; CDR3aa: CASSLVGGGAGGELFF; CDR3nt: TGTGCCAGCAGCTTGGTCGGAGGGGGCGCGGGCGGGGAGCTGTTTTTT
v_gene: TRBV6-1; j_gene: TRBJ2-7; d_gene: .; abundance: .; len: 14; CDR3aa: CASSDGGSWYEQYF; CDR3nt: TGTGCCAGCAGTGATGGGGGATCGTGGTACGAGCAGTACTTC
v_gene: TRBV6-1; j_gene: TRBJ1-2; d_gene: .; abundance: .; len: 12; CDR3aa: CASTPDWFGYTF; CDR3nt: TGTGCCAGCACCCCCGACTGGTTTGGCTACACCTTC
v_gene: TRBV27; j_gene: TRBJ2-2; d_gene: TRBD2; abundance: .; len: 15; CDR3aa: CASSYSGGRLGELFF; CDR3nt: TGTGCCAGCAGTTATAGCGGGGGCCGTCTCGGGGAGCTGTTTTTT
v_gene: TRBV4-2; j_gene: TRBJ2-7; d_gene: .; abundance: few; len: 15; CDR3aa: CASSQEGGYSYEQYF; CDR3nt: TGTGCCAGCAGCCAAGAGGGCGGCTACTCCTACGAGCAGTACTTC
v_gene: TRBV5-1; j_gene: TRBJ1-2; d_gene: TRBD1; abundance: .; len: 15; CDR3aa: CASSLESTGVYGYTF; CDR3nt: TGCGCCAGCAGCTTGGAGTCAACAGGGGTGTATGGCTACACCTTC
v_gene: TRBV20-1; j_gene: TRBJ1-2; d_gene: .; abundance: .; len: 13; CDR3aa: CSATAGTLYGYTF; CDR3nt: TGCAGTGCAACGGCCGGGACGCTCTATGGCTACACCTTC
v_gene: TRBV7-9; j_gene: TRBJ1-5; d_gene: TRBD1; abundance: .; len: 18; CDR3aa: CASSAGQGAVIRNQPQHF; CDR3nt: TGTGCCAGCAGCGCGGGACAGGGGGCGGTGATTCGCAATCAGCCCCAGCATTTT
v_gene: TRBV12-3/TRBV12-4; j_gene: TRBJ2-3; d_gene: .; abundance: .; len: 15; CDR3aa: CASNQGTVSTDTQYF; CDR3nt: TGTGCCAGCAATCAGGGGACTGTCAGCACAGATACGCAGTATTTT
v_gene: TRBV6-2/TRBV6-3; j_gene: TRBJ2-3; d_gene: TRBD1; abundance: few; len: 14; CDR3aa: CASSDRESTDTQYF; CDR3nt: TGTGCCAGCAGCGACAGGGAGAGCACAGATACGCAGTATTTT
v_gene: TRBV29-1; j_gene: TRBJ2-1; d_gene: TRBD2; abundance: once; len: 16; CDR3aa: CSVEDPGGGLYNEQFF; CDR3nt: TGCAGCGTTGAAGATCCCGGCGGGGGGCTTTACAATGAGCAGTTCTTC
v_gene: TRBV7-2; j_gene: TRBJ2-1; d_gene: TRBD2; abundance: .; len: 17; CDR3aa: CASSLSPGLETFNEQFF; CDR3nt: TGTGCCAGCAGCCTGAGCCCGGGACTAGAAACTTTCAATGAGCAGTTCTTC
v_gene: TRBV20-1; j_gene: TRBJ1-1; d_gene: .; abundance: .; len: 11; CDR3aa: CSARSPSEAFF; CDR3nt: TGCAGTGCTCGCAGCCCCTCTGAAGCTTTCTTT
v_gene: TRBV5-1; j_gene: TRBJ2-1; d_gene: TRBD2; abundance: .; len: 16; CDR3aa: CASREIAGTAYNEQFF; CDR3nt: TGCGCCAGCAGAGAGATAGCGGGGACTGCATACAATGAGCAGTTCTTC
v_gene: TRBV3-1; j_gene: TRBJ1-4; d_gene: .; abundance: .; len: 15; CDR3aa: CASSQEGGFNEKLFF; CDR3nt: TGTGCCAGCAGCCAAGAGGGGGGTTTTAATGAAAAACTGTTTTTT
v_gene: TRBV9; j_gene: TRBJ2-3; d_gene: .; abundance: few; len: 15; CDR3aa: CASSVGRRSTDTQYF; CDR3nt: TGTGCCAGCAGCGTCGGCCGTAGAAGCACAGATACGCAGTATTTT